This TCR beta chain was captured by sequencing in a study of lymphopenia after photon versus proton radiotherapy. Overall study findings and caveats: Better survival with proton therapy was suggested as possible, not demonstrated.

Sequencing used immunoSEQ multiplex PCR; TCRdb keeps in-frame clones, though not all of them. The table has tens of thousands of clones, 90% seen once. This CDR3 comprises 14 residues. Trimming left V 7 bases short and J 2 bases short, with 15 bases between. CDR1 and CDR2 from the germline V gene are MDHEN and SYDVKM. In the case of this clone: Its antigen is still unknown.

The TCR originated in a woman aged 50 to 60 with cholangiocarcinoma. The material was peripheral blood, obtained from a patient treated with photon-based radiotherapy. This rearrangement joins TRBV28 to TRBJ2-7, with D possibly matching TRBD1 (6 bases). The CDR3 DNA reads as TGTGCCAGCAAACTCAGGGGTCGCACCTACGAGCAGTACTTC. Its protein is CASKLRGRTYEQYF.